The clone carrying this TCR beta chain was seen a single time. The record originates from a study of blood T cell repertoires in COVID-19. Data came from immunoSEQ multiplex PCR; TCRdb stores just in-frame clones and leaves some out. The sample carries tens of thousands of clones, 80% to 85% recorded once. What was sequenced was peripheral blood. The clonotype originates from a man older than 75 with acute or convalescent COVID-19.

As DNA, the CDR3 is TGCGCCAGCAGCCAAGTTTCAGGGGATGGCTACACCTTC. It translates to CASSQVSGDGYTF. This rearrangement joins TRBV4-3 to TRBJ1-2, with D perhaps TRBD1 (6 bases). The germline V gene has CDR1 LGHNA and CDR2 YSLEER. The CDR3 consists of 13 residues. V was pared by 1 base and J by 6 bases, with 9 bases between.